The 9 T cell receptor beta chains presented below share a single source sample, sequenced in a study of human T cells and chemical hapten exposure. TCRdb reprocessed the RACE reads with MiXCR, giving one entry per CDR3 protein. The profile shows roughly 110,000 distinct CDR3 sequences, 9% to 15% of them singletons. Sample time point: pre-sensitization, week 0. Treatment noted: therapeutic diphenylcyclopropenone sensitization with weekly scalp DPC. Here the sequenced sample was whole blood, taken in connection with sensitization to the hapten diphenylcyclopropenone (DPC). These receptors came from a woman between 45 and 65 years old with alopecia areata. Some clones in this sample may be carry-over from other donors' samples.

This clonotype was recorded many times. CDR3 protein: CASSSSGSKETQYF. Written as DNA, the CDR3 is TGTGCCAGCAGTTCCTCGGGGTCGAAAGAGACCCAGTACTTC. V and J are TRBV27 and TRBJ2-5, with TRBD2 as a possible D gene (5 bases). V was shortened by 4 bases and J by 3 bases, with 12 bases between the two germline ends. The CDR3 covers 14 residues. Germline assignment: CDR1 MNHEY and CDR2 SMNVEV (reference sequence).

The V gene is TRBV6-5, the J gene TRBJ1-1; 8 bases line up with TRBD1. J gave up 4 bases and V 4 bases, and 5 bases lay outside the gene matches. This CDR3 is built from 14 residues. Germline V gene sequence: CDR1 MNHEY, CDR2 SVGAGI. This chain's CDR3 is CASSLQGGGTEAFF. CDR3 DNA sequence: TGTGCCAGCAGTTTACAGGGGGGTGGCACTGAAGCTTTCTTT.

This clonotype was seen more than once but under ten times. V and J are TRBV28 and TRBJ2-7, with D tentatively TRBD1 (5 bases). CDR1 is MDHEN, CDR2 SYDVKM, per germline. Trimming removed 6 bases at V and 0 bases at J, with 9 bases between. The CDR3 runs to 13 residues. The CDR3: CASRKTASYEQYF. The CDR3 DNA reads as TGTGCCAGCAGGAAGACAGCCTCCTACGAGCAGTACTTC.

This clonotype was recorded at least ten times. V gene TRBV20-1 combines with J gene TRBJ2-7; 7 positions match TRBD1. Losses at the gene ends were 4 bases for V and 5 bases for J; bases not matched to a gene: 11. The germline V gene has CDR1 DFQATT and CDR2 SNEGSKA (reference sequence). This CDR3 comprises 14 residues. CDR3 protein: CSAKDRVQLNEQYF. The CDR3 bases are TGCAGTGCTAAAGACAGGGTGCAACTAAACGAGCAGTACTTC.

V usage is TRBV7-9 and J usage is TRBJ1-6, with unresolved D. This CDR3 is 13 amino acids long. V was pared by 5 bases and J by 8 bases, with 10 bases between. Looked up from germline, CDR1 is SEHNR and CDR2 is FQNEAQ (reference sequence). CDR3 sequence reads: CASSPMIDSPLHF. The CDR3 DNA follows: TGTGCCAGCAGCCCGATGATTGATTCACCCCTCCACTTT.

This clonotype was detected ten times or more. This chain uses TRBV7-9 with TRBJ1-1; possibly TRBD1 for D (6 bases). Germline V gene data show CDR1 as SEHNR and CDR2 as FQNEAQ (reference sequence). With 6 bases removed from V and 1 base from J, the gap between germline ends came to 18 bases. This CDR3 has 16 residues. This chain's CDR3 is CASSYATMTGNTEAFF. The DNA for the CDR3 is TGTGCCAGCAGTTACGCTACAATGACAGGGAACACTGAAGCTTTCTTT.

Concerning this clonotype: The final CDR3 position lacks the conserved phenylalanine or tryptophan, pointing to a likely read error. The CDR3 loop is CASRGVYNEQFS. CDR3 DNA sequence: TGTGCCTCTCGGGGGGTATACAATGAGCAGTTCTCC. The chain has TRBV6-2 or TRBV6-3 and TRBJ2-1, with 7 bases identical to TRBD2. The CDR3 totals 12 residues. Germline assignment: CDR1 MNHEY and CDR2 SVGEGT. Trimming took 11 bases from V and 4 from J; bases not matched to a gene: 5.

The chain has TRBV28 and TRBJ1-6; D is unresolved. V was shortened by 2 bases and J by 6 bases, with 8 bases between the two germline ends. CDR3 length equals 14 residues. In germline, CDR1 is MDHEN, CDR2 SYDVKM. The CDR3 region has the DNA TGTGCCAGCAGTTTAGTACTTCTTAATTCACCCCTCCACTTT. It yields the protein CASSLVLLNSPLHF.

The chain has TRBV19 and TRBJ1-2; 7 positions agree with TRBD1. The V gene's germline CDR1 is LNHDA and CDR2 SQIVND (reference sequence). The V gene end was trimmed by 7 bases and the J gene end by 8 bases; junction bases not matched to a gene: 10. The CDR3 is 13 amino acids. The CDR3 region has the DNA TGTGCCAGTATGGGGGACAGACTGGGAGGCTACACCTTC. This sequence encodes CASMGDRLGGYTF.